Listed here are 32 T cell receptor beta chains from one sample, sequenced in a study of blood T cell repertoires in COVID-19. Some clones are missing from TCRdb's copy, which holds only in-frame ones; the method was immunoSEQ multiplex PCR. The top ten hold about 5% of the sample, which has about 150,000 clones, roughly 83% seen once. Sequencing input: PBMCs or T cells enriched from blood (not recorded which). Receptors were obtained from a man in his 70s who had been exposed to COVID-19.

The chain is built from TRBV6-5 and TRBJ1-2; D is ambiguous. CDR1 and CDR2 (germline): MNHEY, SVGAGI. The CDR3 sequence is 11 residues long. V was clipped by 11 bases and J by 4 bases, with 11 bases between them. The CDR3, as DNA: TGTGCCGTATTTGAGGGCTATGGCTACACCTTC. Amino acid sequence: CAVFEGYGYTF.

The chain couples TRBV5-1 to TRBJ2-5; 15 bases line up with TRBD2. The V segment lost 5 bases and the J segment 2 bases; nucleotides outside the gene matches: 16. Per germline, CDR1 SGHRS and CDR2 YFSETQ. The CDR3 has 20 residues. CDR3 DNA sequence: TGCGCCAGCAGTCTTGTCGGACTAGCGGGAGGGCCCCCCCAGCAAGAGACCCAGTACTTC. It yields the protein CASSLVGLAGGPPQQETQYF.

The V gene is TRBV2, the J gene TRBJ2-5; no firm D call. The V gene lost 6 bases and the J gene lost 3 bases, with 8 bases spanning the gap. CDR1 and CDR2 from the germline V gene are SNHLY and FYNNEI. This CDR3 contains 12 residues. CDR3 residues: CASSPRKETQYF. The CDR3 nucleotides read TGTGCCAGCAGCCCTAGGAAAGAGACCCAGTACTTC.

This chain uses TRBV30 with TRBJ2-2; D gene ambiguous. Germline CDR1 GTSNPN, CDR2 SVGIG (reference sequence). Trimming took off 0 bases at V and 4 bases at J, with 12 bases between the two ends. CDR3 length: 15 amino acids. The CDR3 loop reads CAWSVMALTTGELFF. DNA of the CDR3: TGTGCCTGGAGTGTAATGGCCCTCACCACCGGGGAGCTGTTTTTT.

This CDR3 reads CASSYSNTGNEQFF. CDR3 DNA: TGTGCCAGCAGTTACTCGAATACGGGGAATGAGCAGTTCTTC. V is TRBV6-5 and J is TRBJ2-1, with D perhaps matching TRBD2 (5 bases). Trimming cost V 0 bases and J 7 bases, with 10 bases left between them. The length of the CDR3 is 14 residues. Germline-derived CDR1 and CDR2 are MNHEY and SVGAGI.

The CDR3 sequence is CASSLVSENYGYTF. In nucleotides, the CDR3 is TGTGCCAGCAGCTTAGTCAGTGAAAACTATGGCTACACCTTC. The V gene is TRBV7-2, the J gene TRBJ1-2; no definite D call. This CDR3 spans 14 amino acids. The germline V gene has CDR1 SGHTA and CDR2 FQGNSA. Trimming cost V 1 base and J 2 bases, with 8 bases left between them.

In this sample, this clone turned up once. The chain is built from TRBV30 and TRBJ1-5; D is perhaps TRBD1 (5 bases). V lost 3 bases and J lost 4, with 7 bases in between. This CDR3 is built from 12 residues. Germline CDR1 reads GTSNPN; CDR2 reads SVGIG (reference sequence). Here the CDR3 reads CAWSRENQPQHF. CDR3 nucleotide sequence: TGTGCCTGGAGCAGGGAAAATCAGCCCCAGCATTTT.

V gene TRBV5-6 combines with J gene TRBJ2-3, with D perhaps TRBD1 (5 bases). This CDR3 is 14 amino acids long. Trimming took off 1 base at V and 0 bases at J, with 6 bases between the two ends. Germline assignment: CDR1 SGHDT and CDR2 YYEEEE. The CDR3 here is CASSLRGSTDTQYF. In nucleotides, the CDR3 is TGTGCCAGCAGCTTGAGGGGTAGCACAGATACGCAGTATTTT.

The V gene is TRBV7-2, the J gene TRBJ1-5, with TRBD1 identical over 7 bases. This CDR3 contains 14 residues. CDR1 is SGHTA and CDR2 is FQGNSA in the germline V gene. The J segment lost 6 bases and the V segment lost 4 bases, leaving 6 bases of the junction unmatched. In nucleotides, the CDR3 is TGTGCCAGCAGCTCCACAGGGGCGGCTCAGCCCCAGCATTTT. Protein sequence: CASSSTGAAQPQHF.

V and J are TRBV2 and TRBJ1-6; a weak D match, TRBD1 (5 bases). V was cut by 7 bases and J by 9 bases, with 16 bases left in between. Germline V gene sequence: CDR1 SNHLY, CDR2 FYNNEI. CDR3 length: 14 residues. CDR3 in DNA: TGTGCCAGCACAATTCAGGGTGAGACTTCACCCCTCCACTTT. Protein: CASTIQGETSPLHF.

The chain links TRBV5-1 to TRBJ1-1; 9 positions match TRBD1. J lost 1 base, V lost 4 bases, and 14 bases had no gene match. CDR1 is SGHRS and CDR2 is YFSETQ in the germline V gene. The CDR3 consists of 18 residues. The chain's CDR3 is CASSQTDRGGSRNTEAFF. The CDR3 bases are TGCGCCAGCAGCCAAACTGACAGGGGGGGAAGTCGGAACACTGAAGCTTTCTTT. Together with reference TRBV5-1 and TRBJ1-1, the CDR3 gives the full variable domain: KAGVTQTPRYLIKTRGQQVTLSCSPISGHRSVSWYQQTPGQGLQFLFEYFSETQRNKGNFPGRFSGRQFSNSRSEMNVSTLELGDSALYLCASSQTDRGGSRNTEAFFGQGTRLTVV.

This sequence joins TRBV19 and TRBJ1-1; D ambiguous. The CDR3 runs 15 residues. Germline V gene sequence: CDR1 LNHDA, CDR2 SQIVND (reference sequence). Trimming cost V 6 bases and J 2 bases, with 16 bases left between them. The CDR3 coding sequence is TGTGCCAGTAGGAGGGAGGATCTCCGAAACACTGAAGCTTTCTTT. This translates into CASRREDLRNTEAFF.

This clone was seen a few times. The J gene is TRBJ1-5, the V gene TRBV7-8, with D maybe TRBD1 (5 bases). Trimming removed 1 base from V and 7 bases from J, with 17 bases in between. Germline CDR1 reads SGHVS; CDR2 reads FQNEAQ. CDR3 length: 16 residues. DNA of the CDR3: TGTGCCAGCAGCTTAGTGGGGGGTGCGGGGAAACAGCCCCAGCATTTT. It yields the protein CASSLVGGAGKQPQHF.

V gene TRBV15 combines with J gene TRBJ2-7; possible D gene TRBD2, 6 bases. V was cut by 3 bases and J by 7 bases, with 16 bases left in between. The CDR3 runs to 14 residues. Germline CDR1 LNHNV, CDR2 YYDKDF (reference sequence). The CDR3 sequence is CATSRETLGREQYF. CDR3 DNA: TGTGCCACCAGCAGGGAAACTTTGGGGAGGGAGCAGTACTTC.

The chain links TRBV15 to TRBJ1-1; D is undetermined. Deletions cut 1 base from V and 1 base from J, with 10 bases between. This CDR3 contains 15 residues. CDR1 and CDR2 from the germline V gene are LNHNV and YYDKDF (reference sequence). CDR3 protein: CATSRGSLGNTEAFF. The CDR3 DNA reads as TGTGCCACCAGCAGAGGATCCCTCGGGAACACTGAAGCTTTCTTT.

The chain recombines TRBV5-1 with TRBJ1-2; weak D call: TRBD1 (6 bases). Trimming took 4 bases from V and 7 from J, leaving 17 bases between them. The CDR3 runs to 14 residues. CDR1 and CDR2 (germline): SGHRS, YFSETQ. The CDR3 DNA sequence: TGCGCCAGCAGCCCTACGGGGGGGCGCCCTGGCTACACCTTC. Amino acids: CASSPTGGRPGYTF.

The V and J genes are TRBV2 and TRBJ1-6, with TRBD1 matching 8 bases. The CDR3 is made up of 16 amino acids. Per the germline V gene, CDR1 is SNHLY and CDR2 is FYNNEI. V lost 7 bases, J lost 5 bases, and 10 bases stayed unmatched. The CDR3 sequence: CASTRTGQRNNSPLHF. CDR3 coding DNA: TGTGCCAGCACCCGGACAGGGCAACGGAATAATTCACCCCTCCACTTT. The full variable domain, its missing parts supplied by reference TRBV2 and TRBJ1-6, is EPEVTQTPSHQVTQMGQEVILRCVPISNHLYFYWYRQILGQKVEFLVSFYNNEISEKSEIFDDQFSVERPDGSNFTLKIRSTKLEDSAMYFCASTRTGQRNNSPLHFGNGTRLTVT.

Details on this clone: The CDR3 ends on some other residue instead of the conserved phenylalanine or tryptophan, so this is likely a read error. The DNA is left out, because the CDR3 cannot be placed on it with certainty; the CDR3 is given as TCRdb lists it. The chain carries TRBV2 and TRBJ2-7; the DNA was not compared with TRBD2, the D call given in the table. Germline CDR1 reads SNHLY; CDR2 reads FYNNEI. A total of 12 residues make up the CDR3, ends included. CDR3 protein: CASTLAGTLFSS.

This clone has just a few counts. The V call is TRBV7-9, the J call TRBJ2-7; TRBD2 aligns across 9 bases. CDR3 size: 15 residues. Germline CDR1 is SEHNR and CDR2 is FQNEAQ (reference sequence). V shed 6 bases and J 6 bases; nucleotides not matched to a gene: 12. CDR3 residues: CASSSWGGRDPEQYF. Here the CDR3 DNA reads TGTGCCAGCAGTTCCTGGGGCGGGAGGGATCCCGAGCAGTACTTC. Drawing the rest from reference TRBV7-9 and TRBJ2-7, the complete variable domain is DTGVSQNPRHKITKRGQNVTFRCDPISEHNRLYWYRQTLGQGPEFLTYFQNEAQLEKSRLLSDRFSAERPKGSFSTLEIQRTEQGDSAMYLCASSSWGGRDPEQYFGPGTRLTVT.

This clone was observed a single time. The J gene is TRBJ1-6, the V gene TRBV28; TRBD1 might be the D (5 bases). Deletions cut 2 bases from V and 7 bases from J, with 9 bases between. Germline values: CDR1 MDHEN, CDR2 SYDVKM. This CDR3 region has 14 residues. As DNA, the CDR3 is TGTGCCAGCAGTTTAGAGACAGCAAATTCACCCCTCCACTTT. Its protein is CASSLETANSPLHF.

The genes are TRBV10-3 and TRBJ2-2, with D unclear. From germline, CDR1 is ENHRY and CDR2 SYGVKD. The CDR3 spans 15 residues. V lost 4 bases, J lost 0 bases, and 9 bases lay in between. For the CDR3, the DNA is TGTGCCATCAGTGTCCTCCCTCCGAACACCGGGGAGCTGTTTTTT. This encodes CAISVLPPNTGELFF.

The chain employs TRBV7-2 and TRBJ2-5; tentatively, D is TRBD1 (5 bases). The germline CDR1 and CDR2 sequences are SGHTA and FQGNSA. V was trimmed by 1 base and J by 5 bases, leaving 20 bases between them. There are 17 residues in the CDR3. The CDR3 DNA follows: TGTGCCAGCAGCTTAGGGGTAGGGGTTATCGGAGAGGAGACCCAGTACTTC. It specifies CASSLGVGVIGEETQYF.

The sample holds many counts of this clone. The chain carries TRBV7-9 and TRBJ2-7; 8 bases fit TRBD2. Germline trimming cut 5 bases from V and 9 bases from J; bases unmatched to any gene: 9. From germline, CDR1 is SEHNR and CDR2 FQNEAQ (reference sequence). The length of the CDR3 is 13 residues. CDR3 coding DNA: TGTGCCAGCAGCCAAGGGACTAGAGAAAGGCAGTACTTC. Translated: CASSQGTRERQYF.

The V gene is TRBV6-6, the J gene TRBJ1-5; D perhaps matches TRBD1 (5 bases). CDR3 size: 14 residues. V lost 2 bases and J 8 bases, leaving 13 bases between the germline ends. Germline loops: CDR1 MNHNY, CDR2 SVGAGI (reference sequence). CDR3: CASSYGAGGEPQHF. The CDR3 DNA reads as TGTGCCAGCAGTTACGGTGCGGGGGGGGAGCCCCAGCATTTT.

The chain joins TRBV7-2 to TRBJ1-1, with D unclear. V dropped 4 bases and J dropped 8 bases, with 17 bases sitting between them. This CDR3 spans 14 amino acids. The germline V gene has CDR1 SGHTA and CDR2 FQGNSA. The CDR3 region has the DNA TGTGCCAGCAGCTATACGTCGTCTGCGCGCGAAGCTTTCTTT. Protein: CASSYTSSAREAFF. Full variable domain (rest looked up from reference TRBV7-2 and TRBJ1-1): GAGVSQSPSNKVTEKGKDVELRCDPISGHTALYWYRQSLGQGLEFLIYFQGNSAPDKSGLPSDRFSAERTGGSVSTLTIQRTQQEDSAVYLCASSYTSSAREAFFGQGTRLTVV.

The chain carries TRBV29-1 and TRBJ1-1; 7 bases align to TRBD1. Germline lookup yields CDR1 SQVTM and CDR2 ANQGSEA. This CDR3 is built from 13 residues. Trimming removed 7 bases from V and 4 bases from J; junction bases left unmatched: 9. The CDR3 bases are TGCAGCGGTACCCGACAGGGAGGCACTGAAGCTTTCTTT. Protein sequence: CSGTRQGGTEAFF. Drawing the rest from reference TRBV29-1 and TRBJ1-1, the complete variable domain is SAVISQKPSRDICQRGTSLTIQCQVDSQVTMMFWYRQQPGQSLTLIATANQGSEATYESGFVIDKFPISRPNLTFSTLTVSNMSPEDSSIYLCSGTRQGGTEAFFGQGTRLTVV.

The chain has TRBV6-6 and TRBJ2-2, with TRBD1 identical over 10 bases. The CDR3 is 14 residues long. Germline CDR1 and CDR2: MNHNY and SVGAGI (reference sequence). The trim removed 8 bases at V and 3 bases at J, leaving 3 bases unmatched. CDR3 sequence reads: CASRQGAHTGELFF. CDR3 coding DNA: TGTGCCAGCCGACAGGGGGCTCACACCGGGGAGCTGTTTTTT.

This clone was counted only a few times. This sequence joins TRBV27 and TRBJ2-5; 9 positions match TRBD1. The length of the CDR3 is 15 residues. Losses at the gene ends were 5 bases for V and 5 bases for J; bases not matched to a gene: 9. Germline CDR1 reads MNHEY; CDR2 reads SMNVEV (reference sequence). This CDR3 is CASSRSQGAGETQYF. The CDR3 coding sequence is TGTGCCAGCAGTCGATCACAGGGGGCCGGGGAGACCCAGTACTTC.

The V gene is TRBV25-1, the J gene TRBJ2-5; D may be TRBD2 (6 bases). This CDR3 has 17 residues. CDR1 and CDR2 from the germline V gene are MGHDK and SYGVNS. The V end lost 1 base, the J end lost 0 bases, and 15 bases lay between the germline ends. DNA for the CDR3: TGTGCCAGCAGTGAATCGGAGGGCTTAGGGTACCAAGAGACCCAGTACTTC. Amino acids: CASSESEGLGYQETQYF.

The V gene is TRBV5-8, the J gene TRBJ1-5; maybe TRBD1 (5 bases). Trimming stripped 6 bases from V and 5 bases from J, with 15 bases between. This CDR3 region has 14 residues. Germline CDR1 and CDR2: SGHTS and YDEGEE. Here the CDR3 DNA reads TGTGCCAGCACCGGGGCGGGGGGGGATCAGCCCCAGCATTTT. Its protein product is CASTGAGGDQPQHF.

To note about this clone: The junction and the germline gene differ at one end; a read error may be behind it. The genes are TRBV10-3 and TRBJ2-1; 11 bases map to TRBD2. This CDR3 comprises 14 residues. Germline V gene lookup returns CDR1 ENHRY and CDR2 SYGVKD. CDR3 loop: CAISGSGGDSSRVF. In nucleotides, the CDR3 is TGTGCCATCAGTGGTAGCGGGGGGGACAGCTCGAGGGTCTTC.

The chain is built from TRBV5-1 and TRBJ2-1, with 8 bases that match TRBD2. V lost 4 bases and J lost 4; bases outside the gene matches: 10. From germline, CDR1 is SGHRS and CDR2 YFSETQ. The CDR3 extends over 16 amino acids. This chain's CDR3 is CASSGGTGGRYNEQFF. CDR3 in DNA: TGCGCCAGCAGCGGGGGGACGGGCGGGAGGTACAATGAGCAGTTCTTC.